These 14 T cell receptor beta chains came from one sample sequenced in a study of T cell responses to AZD1222 COVID-19 vaccine. Measured with immunoSEQ multiplex PCR; TCRdb has only the in-frame clones, and not every one. Here the sample spans 120,000 or so clones, roughly 89% being singletons. Sequencing was performed on peripheral blood, taken on day 0 of MenACWY control vaccination. These receptors were taken from an adult in good health.

This chain links TRBV6-5 with TRBJ2-3, with a weak D call TRBD1 (5 bases). V dropped 4 bases and J dropped 0 bases, with 14 bases sitting between them. CDR1 is MNHEY and CDR2 is SVGAGI in the germline V gene. This CDR3 has 16 residues. CDR3 sequence (DNA): TGTGCCAGCAGTTGGGCAGGGTTTACTAGCACAGATACGCAGTATTTT. This translates into CASSWAGFTSTDTQYF.

In this sample, this clone turned up once. This chain uses TRBV30 with TRBJ1-1, with D unresolved. Germline V CDR1 and CDR2: GTSNPN, SVGIG (reference sequence). The CDR3 runs to 13 residues. V shed 4 bases and J shed 8 bases, with 17 bases lying between them. The CDR3 spells CAWNSMAPSEAFF. The CDR3 DNA is TGTGCCTGGAATTCCATGGCGCCGTCGGAAGCTTTCTTT. Drawing the rest from reference TRBV30 and TRBJ1-1, the complete variable domain is SQTIHQWPATLVQPVGSPLSLECTVEGTSNPNLYWYRQAAGRGLQLLFYSVGIGQISSEVPQNLSASRPQDRQFILSSKKLLLSDSGFYLCAWNSMAPSEAFFGQGTRLTVV.

This chain connects TRBV5-1 to TRBJ2-5; TRBD2 matches at 11 bases. This CDR3 has 15 residues. Germline V gene lookup returns CDR1 SGHRS and CDR2 YFSETQ. J lost 2 bases, V lost 3 bases, and 3 bases had no gene match. DNA for the CDR3: TGCGCCAGCAGCTGGACTAGCGGGCAACAAGAGACCCAGTACTTC. Amino acids: CASSWTSGQQETQYF.

The rearrangement links TRBV5-1 to TRBJ2-7, with TRBD1 identical over 10 bases. V shed 4 bases and J 2 bases; nucleotides not matched to a gene: 6. The CDR3 spans 15 residues. The germline gives CDR1 SGHRS, CDR2 YFSETQ. The CDR3 region is CASSPGTGAAYEQYF. The CDR3 DNA reads TGCGCCAGCAGCCCCGGGACAGGGGCCGCCTACGAGCAGTACTTC. Full variable domain (missing parts from reference TRBV5-1 and TRBJ2-7): KAGVTQTPRYLIKTRGQQVTLSCSPISGHRSVSWYQQTPGQGLQFLFEYFSETQRNKGNFPGRFSGRQFSNSRSEMNVSTLELGDSALYLCASSPGTGAAYEQYFGPGTRLTVT.

The rearrangement uses TRBV29-1 and TRBJ1-1; 7 bases are shared with TRBD1. Trimming removed 6 bases from V and 3 bases from J; junction bases left unmatched: 7. The CDR3 is 13 residues long. From germline, CDR1 is SQVTM and CDR2 ANQGSEA. The chain's CDR3 is CSVDPDRDTEAFF. The CDR3 DNA is TGCAGCGTCGACCCCGACAGGGACACTGAAGCTTTCTTT.

The genes are TRBV5-1 and TRBJ1-2; D uncertain. Trimming stripped 5 bases from V and 5 bases from J, with 13 bases between. Germline V gene sequence: CDR1 SGHRS, CDR2 YFSETQ. The CDR3 has 13 amino acids. The CDR3 here is CASSEDGSYGYTF. The CDR3, as DNA: TGCGCCAGCAGTGAGGACGGTTCGTATGGCTACACCTTC.

This rearrangement joins TRBV2 to TRBJ2-1; TRBD2 is a possible D gene (5 bases). Trimming cost V 3 bases and J 3 bases, with 6 bases left between them. Germline loops: CDR1 SNHLY, CDR2 FYNNEI. The CDR3 is 13 residues long. The CDR3 here is CASSDGNYNEQFF. Written as DNA, the CDR3 is TGTGCCAGCAGTGACGGGAACTACAATGAGCAGTTCTTC.

This clone was seen once. The J gene is TRBJ1-1, the V gene TRBV18, with D uncertain. Germline lookup yields CDR1 KGHSH and CDR2 LQKENI. The CDR3 contains 17 residues. Trimming shortened V by 3 bases and J by 1 base, and 18 bases separated the two germline ends. The CDR3 spells CASSPTSPGVGNTEAFF. In DNA form, the CDR3 reads TGTGCCAGCTCACCTACGAGTCCGGGTGTCGGGAACACTGAAGCTTTCTTT.

The chain links TRBV7-3 to TRBJ2-2; the D is unclear. The CDR3 length is 11 residues. The germline CDR1 and CDR2 sequences are SGHTA and FQGTGA. The ends were cut back, 3 bases at V and 7 bases at J, with 3 bases in the middle. The CDR3 protein is CASSFDGELFF. The DNA of the CDR3 is TGTGCCAGCAGCTTCGACGGGGAGCTGTTTTTT.

This clone was observed once. The genes are TRBV13 and TRBJ1-2; no clear D. Trimming cost V 2 bases and J 0 bases, with 4 bases left between them. Germline CDR1 PRHDT, CDR2 FYEKMQ (reference sequence). CDR3 length: 13 amino acids. DNA of the CDR3: TGTGCCAGCAGCTTACCCCCTAACTATGGCTACACCTTC. It translates to CASSLPPNYGYTF.

V usage is TRBV5-1 and J usage is TRBJ2-1, with D possibly TRBD1 on 5 matching bases. The CDR3 totals 14 residues. V gave up 0 bases and J gave up 6 bases, with 10 bases separating them. CDR1 and CDR2 (germline): SGHRS, YFSETQ. CDR3 sequence: CASSLAHRFNEQFF. The CDR3 DNA reads TGCGCCAGCAGCTTGGCCCACAGGTTCAATGAGCAGTTCTTC.

The genes are TRBV7-9 and TRBJ2-3; 7 nucleotides match TRBD2. V gave up 5 bases and J gave up 0 bases; unmatched junction bases: 8. Germline values: CDR1 SEHNR, CDR2 FQNEAQ (reference sequence). The CDR3 sequence is 16 residues long. CDR3 protein: CASSQGSGASTDTQYF. The CDR3 DNA sequence: TGTGCCAGCAGCCAAGGAAGCGGGGCTAGCACAGATACGCAGTATTTT.

This chain joins TRBV6-1 and TRBJ2-5, with no clear D. The V end lost 1 base, the J end lost 1 base, and 10 bases lay between the germline ends. Germline CDR1 reads MNHNS; CDR2 reads SASEGT. CDR3 length equals 15 residues. In DNA form, the CDR3 reads TGTGCCAGCAGTGAAGGGGTCATCCGCCAAGAGACCCAGTACTTC. Translation gives CASSEGVIRQETQYF.

The chain uses TRBV29-1 and TRBJ2-1; 10 bases are a match to TRBD2. Per the germline V gene, CDR1 is SQVTM and CDR2 is ANQGSEA. The V segment lost 4 bases and the J segment 6 bases; nucleotides outside the gene matches: 3. The CDR3 is made up of 13 amino acids. CDR3 in amino acids: CSVGSSGSNEQFF. DNA of the CDR3: TGCAGCGTTGGGTCTAGCGGGAGCAATGAGCAGTTCTTC.